This is a list of T cell receptor beta chains from one sample in a study of cytomegalovirus exposure and HLA in healthy donors. Sequencing was performed with immunoSEQ multiplex PCR; in TCRdb, only in-frame clones are kept and a portion is missing. The sample has roughly 190,000 clones; about 9.4% are singletons. The sample comprised PBMCs. These receptors were taken from a woman aged 30 to 39 in good health and CMV-seropositive. CDR3s include the opening cysteine and the closing phenylalanine or tryptophan. A D gene is named only where the DNA matches it firmly. Clone size, where shown, is once, few, many, or a class for clones that have expanded.

D gene,V gene,clone size,J gene,CDR3 DNA,CDR3 protein
TRBD1,TRBV5-1,-,TRBJ2-7,TGCGCCAGCAGCTGGGACAGGGGGCGATACGAGCAGTACTTC,CASSWDRGRYEQYF
-,TRBV2,few,TRBJ1-4,TGTGCCAGCAGACAGGGATCAACTAATGAAAAACTGTTTTTT,CASRQGSTNEKLFF
-,TRBV6-5,once,TRBJ1-5,TGTGCCAGCAGTGGAGACAGCAATCAGCCCCAGCATTTT,CASSGDSNQPQHF
TRBD1,TRBV18,few,TRBJ1-5,TGTGCCAGCTCGAAGGGGAGCTCGACAGGGACCAATCAGCCCCAGCATTTT,CASSKGSSTGTNQPQHF
-,TRBV6-6,few,TRBJ2-1,TGTGCCAGCAGCAAATCGGAGGGCCCGGGGCAGTTCTTC,CASSKSEGPGQFF
-,TRBV9,few,TRBJ2-3,TGTGCCAGCAGCGTAGTTAGTGCTAGCACAGATACGCAGTATTTT,CASSVVSASTDTQYF
TRBD2,TRBV30,-,TRBJ2-5,TGTGCCTGGAGATCACTAGCGGGAGGGCCGAGAGAGACCCAGTACTTC,CAWRSLAGGPRETQYF
TRBD2,TRBV4-2,-,TRBJ2-1,TGTGCCAGCAGCCTATACCAAGGGACTAGCGGGAGCATCCATGAGCAGTTCTTC,CASSLYQGTSGSIHEQFF
-,TRBV30,-,TRBJ2-5,TGTGCTCGGGACCGGGGGTCGGGGGCCCAGTACTTC,CARDRGSGAQYF
TRBD1,TRBV5-4,-,TRBJ2-3,TGTGCCAGCAGCGATACAGGGGGTCGGCGATATACGCAGTATTTT,CASSDTGGRRYTQYF
-,TRBV27,few,TRBJ2-6,TGTGCCAGCAGCAGGGGTTCTGGGGCCAACGTCCTGACTTTC,CASSRGSGANVLTF
-,TRBV11-2,-,TRBJ1-5,TGTGCCAGCAGCTCTGCACCGGGACACCAGCCCCAGCATTTT,CASSSAPGHQPQHF
TRBD1,TRBV11-1,-,TRBJ1-1,TGTGCCAGCAGCGGGGACAGAGGGCGGGAAGCTTTCTTT,CASSGDRGREAFF
-,TRBV25-1,-,TRBJ1-3,TGTGCCAGCAGTTCCTCAGTAAACACCATATATTTT,CASSSSVNTIYF
TRBD2,TRBV7-9,few,TRBJ2-2,TGTGCCAGCAGCTTCTCGACTAGCGGGGGAACCGGGGAGCTGTTTTTT,CASSFSTSGGTGELFF
-,TRBV4-1,-,TRBJ1-4,TGCGCCAGCAGCCAAGATCGCGGTGAAAAACTGTTTTTT,CASSQDRGEKLFF
-,TRBV27,few,TRBJ1-4,TGTGCCAGCAGTATCGGACCGGGAGGGAAACTGTTTTTT,CASSIGPGGKLFF
-,TRBV5-5,-,TRBJ1-2,TGTGCCAGCAGCTTGGGGGGCGGCTACACCTTC,CASSLGGGYTF
TRBD1,TRBV2,few,TRBJ2-6,TGTGCCAGCTTGAGTGACAGGGCTGGGGCCAACGTCCTGACTTTC,CASLSDRAGANVLTF
TRBD2,TRBV27,-,TRBJ2-7,TGTGCCAGCAGTTCCCCCCCCGGCGGGGGGGCCTACGAGCAGTACTTC,CASSSPPGGGAYEQYF
TRBD2,TRBV4-2,few,TRBJ2-7,TGTGCCAGCAGCCCAAGGGGACTAGCGCGCAACGAGCAGTACTTC,CASSPRGLARNEQYF
TRBD1,TRBV11-1,few,TRBJ1-1,TGTGCCAGCAGCTTCCGACAGGGCATGAACACTGAAGCTTTCTTT,CASSFRQGMNTEAFF
-,TRBV30,-,TRBJ2-1,TGTGCCTGGAGTGTCGAGGGAAAGAGAAAGTTCTTC,CAWSVEGKRKFF
-,TRBV27,-,TRBJ2-1,TGTGCCAGCTCGGTCGCTTCCTACTCCTACAATGAGCAGTTCTTC,CASSVASYSYNEQFF
-,TRBV5-5,-,TRBJ1-2,TGTGCCAGCAGCCCGGGGGGGGCGGGAGGCTACACCTTC,CASSPGGAGGYTF
TRBD2,TRBV6-1,-,TRBJ2-7,TGTGCCAGCAGTTCGGGACTAGCGGGAGAAGACGAGCAGTACTTC,CASSSGLAGEDEQYF
TRBD2,TRBV5-1,-,TRBJ2-1,TGCGCCAGCAGCTTAACAGCGGGAGGGCTCAATGAGCAGTTCTTC,CASSLTAGGLNEQFF
TRBD2,TRBV4-2,-,TRBJ2-7,TGTGCCAGCAGCGTAATTAGCGGGAGAGTCGACGAGCAGTACTTC,CASSVISGRVDEQYF
TRBD2,TRBV2,few,TRBJ2-1,TGTGCCAGCACCCCCGAGCTAGCGGGAGGTGTGCGGTTCTTC,CASTPELAGGVRFF
TRBD2,TRBV10-3,-,TRBJ2-5,TGTGCCATCAGTGATATGGGGGGGGAGACCCAGTACTTC,CAISDMGGETQYF
TRBD1,TRBV19,-,TRBJ2-7,TGTGCCAGTAGTGGCAGACAGGGGCTTATCGACGAGCAGTACTTC,CASSGRQGLIDEQYF
-,TRBV6-1,few,TRBJ1-2,TGTGCCAGCAGTGGGCCCGAGCGGTCCTATGGCTACACCTTC,CASSGPERSYGYTF
-,TRBV6-5,few,TRBJ1-5,TGTGCCAGCAGCCTGACAGTTCGTAGCAATCAGCCCCAGCATTTT,CASSLTVRSNQPQHF
-,TRBV9,few,TRBJ1-1,TGTGCCAGCAGCGTAGTGGAGGGAGTAGCTTTCTTT,CASSVVEGVAFF
-,TRBV6-1,-,TRBJ2-7,TGTGCCAGCAGTATAAGCGCCAAGGACGAGCAGTACTTC,CASSISAKDEQYF
-,TRBV11-3,-,TRBJ2-1,TGTGCCAGCCCGCTCCCGGACTTCATCTCCTACAATGAGCAGTTCTTC,CASPLPDFISYNEQFF
-,TRBV14,few,TRBJ2-5,TGTGCCAGCAGCCAAGGTCGTTGGGGGGTCAGAGAGACCCAGTACTTC,CASSQGRWGVRETQYF
TRBD2,TRBV7-7,few,TRBJ2-1,TGTGCCAGCAGCCCCGGACTAGCGGGAGGAAATGAGCAGTTCTTC,CASSPGLAGGNEQFF
-,TRBV10-3,few,TRBJ2-4,TGTGCCACCTCGCCGGGACAAGAAATTCAGTACTTC,CATSPGQEIQYF